The clone carrying this T cell receptor beta chain has just a few counts. What it binds is not known. V was clipped by 1 base and J by 2 bases, with 9 bases between them. Germline CDR1 is LNHDA and CDR2 is SQIVND (reference sequence). The CDR3 totals 14 residues. This specimen belongs to a study of cytotoxic CD8 clonotypes in ibrutinib-treated CLL. About the research overall: Of the patients, about twelve were relapsed/refractory, approximately 15 treatment-naive and some 17 IGHV unmutated.

Depths of 1 in 200,000 to 1 in 1 million T cells were the sequencing target. Generated by immunoSEQ multiplex PCR, the TCRdb table keeps only in-frame clones and is missing some. This table holds 300,000 or so clones, 67% found once. The study's findings and limits: Researchers report that baseline clonality outpaced age-matched healthy donors and tracked circulating CD8+ T-cell counts.

The source of this sequence is a human donor with chronic lymphocytic leukemia. Sequencing was performed on PBMCs, taken after 36 months of ibrutinib treatment. The chain uses TRBV19 and TRBJ2-7; D uncertain. This chain's CDR3 is CASSIGLSAYEQYF. The CDR3 DNA follows: TGTGCCAGTAGTATAGGGCTGTCGGCCTACGAGCAGTACTTC.